The 28 T cell receptor beta chains in this list originate from one sample, sequenced in a study of T cell responses to AZD1222 COVID-19 vaccine. The table came from immunoSEQ multiplex PCR; TCRdb's copy has only in-frame clones and leaves some out. This table has about 120,000 clones, around 80% appearing once. The sequencing here drew on peripheral blood, taken 28 days after the second AZD1222 dose. These receptors all stem from an adult who received the AZD1222 COVID-19 vaccine.

This rearrangement joins TRBV7-9 to TRBJ2-7; 8 bases are a match to TRBD1. Trimming cost V 0 bases and J 2 bases; bases outside gene matches: 0. Germline CDR1 and CDR2: SEHNR and FQNEAQ (reference sequence). This CDR3 has 14 residues. Here the CDR3 reads CASSLAGQAYEQYF. CDR3 nucleotide sequence: TGTGCCAGCAGCTTAGCGGGACAGGCCTACGAGCAGTACTTC.

The rearrangement links TRBV5-1 to TRBJ1-2; D is unclear. This CDR3 is 14 amino acids long. Trimming took 0 bases from V and 5 from J, leaving 11 bases between them. The germline V gene encodes CDR1 SGHRS and CDR2 YFSETQ. The CDR3 region is CASSLAPTEYGYTF. CDR3 in DNA: TGCGCCAGCAGCTTGGCTCCTACTGAGTATGGCTACACCTTC. The full variable domain, in which reference TRBV5-1 and TRBJ1-2 provide the parts outside the CDR3, is KAGVTQTPRYLIKTRGQQVTLSCSPISGHRSVSWYQQTPGQGLQFLFEYFSETQRNKGNFPGRFSGRQFSNSRSEMNVSTLELGDSALYLCASSLAPTEYGYTFGSGTRLTVV.

In its sample, this clone was seen once. This rearrangement joins TRBV5-6 to TRBJ1-1, with D unresolved. Trimming pared 1 base from V and 1 base from J, leaving 11 bases between. The CDR3 consists of 15 residues. CDR1 is SGHDT, CDR2 YYEEEE, per germline. The CDR3 here is CASSLTPHRNTEAFF. The CDR3 DNA is TGTGCCAGCAGCTTGACGCCCCACAGGAACACTGAAGCTTTCTTT.

The chain combines TRBV6-5 with TRBJ1-2; unclear D gene. Germline V lookup: CDR1 MNHEY, CDR2 SVGAGI. The V gene lost 10 bases and the J gene lost 8 bases, with 17 bases spanning the gap. The CDR3 consists of 12 residues. CDR3 region: CATRTLRRGYTF. The CDR3 coding sequence is TGTGCCACCCGGACCCTCCGCAGGGGCTACACCTTC.

J is TRBJ2-7 and V is TRBV12-3 or TRBV12-4; D gene ambiguous. Deletions cut 5 bases from V and 7 bases from J, with 9 bases between. The CDR3 spans 11 residues. CDR3 sequence (DNA): TGTGCCAGCAGTCCCAGCTCAGAGCAGTACTTC. The encoded protein is CASSPSSEQYF.

The rearrangement joins TRBV2 to TRBJ2-6; D might be TRBD2 (5 bases). CDR1 and CDR2 (germline): SNHLY, FYNNEI. The CDR3 covers 15 residues. Trimming took 7 bases from V and 0 from J, leaving 10 bases between them. The CDR3 here is CASTGMGSGANVLTF. CDR3 sequence (DNA): TGTGCCAGCACCGGGATGGGCTCTGGGGCCAACGTCCTGACTTTC.

This clone was counted a few times. The gene calls are TRBV29-1 and TRBJ1-2; a possible D gene is TRBD1 (5 bases). The ends were cut back, 4 bases at V and 4 bases at J, with 10 bases in the middle. This CDR3 has 12 residues. CDR1 and CDR2 (germline): SQVTM, ANQGSEA. The DNA for the CDR3 is TGCAGCGTTGGAAGCGACAGCTATGGCTACACCTTC. Translating gives CSVGSDSYGYTF.

The J gene is TRBJ1-1, the V gene TRBV6-5; no firm D call. Trimming shortened V by 7 bases and J by 1 base, and 13 bases separated the two germline ends. The V gene's germline CDR1 is MNHEY and CDR2 SVGAGI. There are 14 residues in the CDR3. CDR3 residues: CASTILRQNTEAFF. The CDR3 DNA follows: TGTGCCAGCACCATTCTCAGACAGAACACTGAAGCTTTCTTT.

The V and J genes are TRBV5-1 and TRBJ1-1; D is unclear. V was cut by 5 bases and J by 1 base, with 18 bases left in between. CDR3 size: 16 residues. The germline V gene has CDR1 SGHRS and CDR2 YFSETQ. The CDR3 reads CASSPPSGRPNTEAFF. The CDR3 DNA reads TGCGCCAGCAGTCCACCGAGTGGCAGGCCGAACACTGAAGCTTTCTTT.

The chain uses TRBV7-6 and TRBJ1-6; D uncertain. This CDR3 is 13 amino acids long. The V gene lost 8 bases and the J gene lost 5 bases, with 10 bases spanning the gap. Germline CDR1 is SGHVS and CDR2 is FNYEAQ. Written as DNA, the CDR3 is TGTGCCAGCGGGCAGGATCATAATTCACCCCTCCACTTT. Amino acid sequence: CASGQDHNSPLHF.

This clone was seen only a few times. CDR3 DNA sequence: TGCGCCAGCAGCCAAGCTTTGGGGACAGGGGGCGGTCAGCCCCAGCATTTT. Translation: CASSQALGTGGGQPQHF. The rearrangement joins TRBV4-3 to TRBJ1-5; 12 positions agree with TRBD1. After removal of 1 base from V and 6 bases from J, the junction contained 7 bases not matched to a gene. Germline V gene lookup returns CDR1 LGHNA and CDR2 YSLEER. CDR3 length equals 17 residues.

The rearrangement joins TRBV29-1 to TRBJ2-7; D gene unclear. V was shortened by 5 bases and J by 0 bases, with 8 bases between the two germline ends. This CDR3 has 12 residues. Germline CDR1 reads SQVTM; CDR2 reads ANQGSEA. The CDR3 DNA sequence: TGCAGCGTTCAACCGAGCTCCTACGAGCAGTACTTC. Translation gives CSVQPSSYEQYF.

The gene calls are TRBV5-1 and TRBJ1-2, with TRBD1 matching over 9 bases. V lost 4 bases to trimming and J lost 2 bases; unmatched junction nucleotides: 3. Germline CDR1 and CDR2: SGHRS and YFSETQ. The CDR3 has 14 amino acids. Here the CDR3 reads CASSADRGNYGYTF. CDR3 DNA sequence: TGCGCCAGCAGCGCGGACAGGGGCAACTATGGCTACACCTTC.

The V gene is TRBV19, the J gene TRBJ1-2; D is undetermined. This CDR3 is built from 14 residues. Trimming pared 9 bases from V and 2 bases from J, leaving 16 bases between. Per the germline V gene, CDR1 is LNHDA and CDR2 is SQIVND (reference sequence). CDR3 loop: CASTQVGPNYGYTF. Here the CDR3 DNA reads TGTGCCAGCACCCAAGTGGGTCCCAACTATGGCTACACCTTC.

The chain couples TRBV11-2 to TRBJ1-6; possible D gene TRBD1, 5 bases. The CDR3 is 14 amino acids. Trimming took off 0 bases at V and 6 bases at J, with 6 bases between the two ends. CDR1 is SGHAT, CDR2 FQNNGV, per germline. As DNA, the CDR3 is TGTGCCAGCAGCTTAGACCAGGGTAATTCACCCCTCCACTTT. Translation: CASSLDQGNSPLHF. The whole variable domain, filled in from reference TRBV11-2 and TRBJ1-6, reads EAGVAQSPRYKIIEKRQSVAFWCNPISGHATLYWYQQILGQGPKLLIQFQNNGVVDDSQLPKDRFSAERLKGVDSTLKIQPAKLEDSAVYLCASSLDQGNSPLHFGNGTRLTVT.

This chain joins TRBV10-2 and TRBJ1-1, with 10 bases matching TRBD1. The J segment lost 7 bases and the V segment lost 4 bases, leaving 3 bases of the junction unmatched. CDR3 length: 13 amino acids. Germline CDR1 is WSHSY and CDR2 is SAAADI. The CDR3: CASSGQGAVEAFF. CDR3 DNA sequence: TGCGCCAGCAGTGGACAGGGGGCGGTTGAAGCTTTCTTT.

This chain joins TRBV5-1 and TRBJ2-5, with 7 bases identical to TRBD2. The CDR3 contains 15 residues. Germline loops: CDR1 SGHRS, CDR2 YFSETQ. V lost 3 bases, J lost 2 bases, and 7 bases stayed unmatched. CDR3 amino acids: CASSYLGGEQETQYF. The CDR3 nucleotides read TGCGCCAGCAGCTACCTGGGGGGGGAACAAGAGACCCAGTACTTC.

This chain joins TRBV5-1 and TRBJ2-3, with D perhaps TRBD1 (6 bases). V was clipped by 4 bases and J by 7 bases, with 10 bases between them. In germline, CDR1 is SGHRS, CDR2 YFSETQ. The CDR3 runs 12 residues. CDR3 in amino acids: CASSLDRHTQYF. Written as DNA, the CDR3 is TGCGCCAGCAGCCTCGACAGGCATACGCAGTATTTT.

The gene calls are TRBV7-2 and TRBJ2-2; D uncertain. The V and J ends lost 1 base and 3 bases respectively, with 9 bases between them. The CDR3 totals 15 residues. The germline V gene encodes CDR1 SGHTA and CDR2 FQGNSA. This chain's CDR3 is CASSLDRTYTGELFF. The CDR3 DNA reads TGTGCCAGCAGCTTAGACAGAACCTACACCGGGGAGCTGTTTTTT.

The chain recombines TRBV5-4 with TRBJ2-3; TRBD2 matches at 13 bases. After removal of 4 bases from V and 14 bases from J, the junction contained 13 bases not matched to a gene. The CDR3 is 15 residues long. Germline V lookup: CDR1 SGHNT, CDR2 YYREEE (reference sequence). CDR3 sequence: CASSPPLAGGPRRYF. Here the CDR3 DNA reads TGTGCCAGCAGCCCCCCACTAGCGGGGGGGCCTAGGCGGTATTTT.

This clone has only one observation. The genes are TRBV2 and TRBJ1-5; 7 bases agree with TRBD1. V was clipped by 9 bases and J by 3 bases; unmatched bases: 5. The CDR3 sequence is 13 residues long. Germline V gene data show CDR1 as SNHLY and CDR2 as FYNNEI. CDR3 residues: CASEEGANQPQHF. DNA for the CDR3: TGTGCCAGTGAGGAGGGGGCCAATCAGCCCCAGCATTTT.

V and J are TRBV4-1 and TRBJ1-6; TRBD1 might be the D (5 bases). The CDR3 consists of 17 residues. Germline CDR1 MGHRA, CDR2 YSYEKL. The germline V and J ends were trimmed by 1 base and 9 bases, with 19 bases remaining between them. CDR3 coding DNA: TGCGCCAGCAGCCAAGCTGGGGGGGGTTTGACATTTTCACCCCTCCACTTT. Translation: CASSQAGGGLTFSPLHF.

This sequence joins TRBV30 and TRBJ1-4, with TRBD1 identical over 7 bases. The CDR3 has 16 residues. Trimming at V came to 3 bases and at J to 0 bases, leaving 7 bases not matched to a gene. Germline values: CDR1 GTSNPN, CDR2 SVGIG (reference sequence). The CDR3 loop reads CAWSTGTATTNEKLFF. CDR3 nucleotide sequence: TGTGCCTGGAGCACCGGGACAGCCACAACTAATGAAAAACTGTTTTTT.

The chain couples TRBV6-5 to TRBJ2-7; D is ambiguous. Germline-derived CDR1 and CDR2 are MNHEY and SVGAGI. The CDR3 totals 13 residues. Trimming pared 1 base from V and 0 bases from J, leaving 4 bases between. The CDR3 here is CASSYYNSYEQYF. CDR3 DNA sequence: TGTGCCAGCAGTTACTACAACTCCTACGAGCAGTACTTC.

V and J are TRBV7-2 and TRBJ2-3; 12 nucleotides agree with TRBD2. The CDR3 contains 15 residues. CDR1 is SGHTA, CDR2 FQGNSA, per germline. The J segment lost 2 bases and the V segment lost 7 bases, leaving 4 bases of the junction unmatched. As DNA, the CDR3 is TGTGCCAGCACCCTAGCGGGGGGGTACACAGATACGCAGTATTTT. Protein product: CASTLAGGYTDTQYF.

This chain connects TRBV11-2 to TRBJ2-7; tentatively, D is TRBD1 (6 bases). Germline V gene sequence: CDR1 SGHAT, CDR2 FQNNGV. V lost 4 bases and J 0 bases, leaving 10 bases between the germline ends. CDR3 length equals 14 residues. This CDR3 reads CASSSWDNSYEQYF. The DNA for the CDR3 is TGTGCCAGCAGCTCCTGGGACAACTCCTACGAGCAGTACTTC.

The rearrangement uses TRBV7-3 and TRBJ2-2, with TRBD2 as a possible D gene (6 bases). Per the germline V gene, CDR1 is SGHTA and CDR2 is FQGTGA. The CDR3 extends over 16 amino acids. Deletions cut 2 bases from V and 0 bases from J, with 10 bases between. In DNA form, the CDR3 reads TGTGCCAGCAGCTTATTTGCGGGGCCGAACACCGGGGAGCTGTTTTTT. It translates to CASSLFAGPNTGELFF.

V is TRBV28 and J is TRBJ1-5, with D unclear. The CDR3 extends over 17 amino acids. V lost 3 bases, J lost 3 bases, and 18 bases lay in between. Germline values: CDR1 MDHEN, CDR2 SYDVKM. The CDR3 coding sequence is TGTGCCAGCAGTTTTGTTGGGCGGAGAGCTCTCAATCAGCCCCAGCATTTT. Protein: CASSFVGRRALNQPQHF. Drawing the rest from reference TRBV28 and TRBJ1-5, the complete variable domain is DVKVTQSSRYLVKRTGEKVFLECVQDMDHENMFWYRQDPGLGLRLIYFSYDVKMKEKGDIPEGYSVSREKKERFSLILESASTNQTSMYLCASSFVGRRALNQPQHFGDGTRLSIL.